This T cell receptor (beta chain) is drawn from a study of shared clonotypes between healthy human individuals. Study-level information: Each donor's CD4 naive and CD4 memory cells filled three plates apiece, CD8 naive two, and CD8 memory one. Study-level points and caveats: The study generally estimated greater richness for naive than memory subsets. Sharing across a few donors was seen in around 5.1% of naive CD4 clonotypes. Rarefaction showed that sequencing of sorted subsets was incomplete (despite large depth).

Using immunoSEQ multiplex PCR, the repertoire was profiled, and TCRdb retains in-frame clones only, with some absent. The table shows 560,000 or so clones, with approximately 96% occurring only once. Regarding this clone: The antigen is unknown.

Terminally differentiated effector memory CD45RA+ cells were excluded from the naive CD8 cells, which were CD45RO-negative and positively selected for CCR7. This CDR3 comprises 12 residues. From germline, CDR1 is SGHDN and CDR2 FVKESK. The V and J ends lost 8 bases and 9 bases respectively, with 14 bases between them. V is TRBV14 and J is TRBJ2-1, with D tentatively TRBD2 (5 bases). Sequenced material: naive CD8+ T cells sorted from blood. The source of this sequence is a woman aged 25 to 45 in good health. For the CDR3, the DNA is TGTGCCAGCTCAAGACGGGGAAGTGAGCAGTTCTTC. It is translated as CASSRRGSEQFF.